Presented here are 27 T cell receptor beta chains from one specimen sequenced in a study of blood T cell repertoires in COVID-19. Sequencing was performed with immunoSEQ multiplex PCR; in TCRdb, only in-frame clones are kept and a portion is missing. The sample holds about 410,000 clones, about 90% seen once. The specimen was PBMCs or T cells enriched from blood (not recorded which). The receptors come from a man aged 18-30 years who had recovered from COVID-19.

In its sample, this clone was seen once. This chain uses TRBV13 with TRBJ1-3, with 9 bases matching TRBD1. V lost 5 bases and J lost 4; bases outside the gene matches: 9. The CDR3 covers 16 residues. Germline CDR1 reads PRHDT; CDR2 reads FYEKMQ (reference sequence). This chain's CDR3 is CASSHRQGVRGNTIYF. The CDR3 nucleotides are TGTGCCAGCAGCCACAGACAGGGGGTAAGGGGAAACACCATATATTTT.

The chain recombines TRBV7-3 with TRBJ2-2, with TRBD2 matching 12 bases. The CDR3 length is 17 residues. In germline, CDR1 is SGHTA, CDR2 FQGTGA. The V gene end was trimmed by 5 bases and the J gene end by 0 bases; junction bases not matched to a gene: 4. CDR3 in amino acids: CASSPTSGRSNTGELFF. The CDR3 nucleotides read TGTGCCAGCAGCCCGACTAGCGGGAGATCGAACACCGGGGAGCTGTTTTTT.

The chain couples TRBV18 to TRBJ2-2, with 14 nucleotides matching TRBD2. CDR1 and CDR2 (germline): KGHSH, LQKENI. The CDR3 has 18 residues. Losses at the gene ends were 3 bases for V and 9 bases for J; bases not matched to a gene: 12. This CDR3 reads CASSPKRTSGRPLRELFF. The CDR3 DNA reads TGTGCCAGCTCACCCAAGCGGACTAGCGGGAGGCCCTTGAGGGAGCTGTTTTTT.

This chain uses TRBV13 with TRBJ1-4; the match to TRBD1 covers 10 bases. Germline CDR1 and CDR2: PRHDT and FYEKMQ (reference sequence). Germline trimming cut 4 bases from V and 7 bases from J; bases unmatched to any gene: 9. The CDR3 is 16 amino acids. CDR3 nucleotides: TGTGCCAGCAGCTCCGGCCCGACAGGGGGCCCTGAAAAACTGTTTTTT. Protein product: CASSSGPTGGPEKLFF.

V and J are TRBV5-4 and TRBJ2-2; D remains ambiguous. CDR1 SGHNT and CDR2 YYREEE come from the germline V gene (reference sequence). The CDR3 sequence is 15 residues long. Between the trimmed V and J ends, which lost 3 bases and 4 bases, there was a span of 13 bases. CDR3: CASSSGTHGTGELFF. CDR3 bases: TGTGCCAGCAGCTCAGGCACCCATGGCACCGGGGAGCTGTTTTTT.

The chain has TRBV7-2 and TRBJ2-2; TRBD1 agrees at 7 bases. Germline CDR1 reads SGHTA; CDR2 reads FQGNSA. The CDR3 loop spans 15 amino acids. Losses at the gene ends were 3 bases for V and 1 base for J; bases not matched to a gene: 2. The CDR3 spells CASSFRTGNTGELFF. The CDR3 nucleotides are TGTGCCAGCAGCTTTAGGACAGGGAACACCGGGGAGCTGTTTTTT.

The chain employs TRBV6-5 and TRBJ1-1, with D unresolved. V was pared by 6 bases and J by 5 bases, with 16 bases between. Germline values: CDR1 MNHEY, CDR2 SVGAGI. This CDR3 is built from 14 residues. The CDR3 sequence: CASSPREGRTEAFF. As DNA, the CDR3 is TGTGCCAGCAGCCCCCGAGAGGGAAGGACTGAAGCTTTCTTT.

The CDR3: CASRFNRGSYEQYF. CDR3 nucleotides: TGTGCCAGCAGATTCAACAGGGGATCCTACGAGCAGTACTTC. The chain is built from TRBV2 and TRBJ2-7, with 7 nucleotides matching TRBD1. CDR3 length: 14 residues. The trim removed 6 bases at V and 1 base at J, leaving 6 bases unmatched. The germline gives CDR1 SNHLY, CDR2 FYNNEI.

V usage is TRBV15 and J usage is TRBJ2-5, with TRBD2 as a possible D gene (6 bases). Trimming stripped 5 bases from V and 0 bases from J, with 19 bases between. The CDR3 covers 17 residues. Germline CDR1 LNHNV, CDR2 YYDKDF (reference sequence). Written as DNA, the CDR3 is TGTGCCACCAGCCGCCCTAGGGGCGGGGAGTACCAAGAGACCCAGTACTTC. Its translation: CATSRPRGGEYQETQYF.

The V gene is TRBV30, the J gene TRBJ2-3, with 7 bases matching TRBD2. Looked up from germline, CDR1 is GTSNPN and CDR2 is SVGIG (reference sequence). With V trimmed by 5 bases and J by 10 bases, 15 bases remained unmatched. The CDR3 covers 14 residues. The CDR3, as DNA: TGTGCCTGGTTTATGGGAGGGGACCAGATTGCGCAGTATTTT. Amino acid sequence: CAWFMGGDQIAQYF.

This clone was counted between two and nine times. This chain links TRBV28 with TRBJ1-3; 7 bases match TRBD1. Germline V gene sequence: CDR1 MDHEN, CDR2 SYDVKM. This CDR3 has 15 amino acids. V lost 6 bases, J lost 3 bases, and 8 bases stayed unmatched. The CDR3 is CASSRQGLGGNTIYF. The CDR3 nucleotides are TGTGCCAGCAGCCGACAGGGTTTAGGTGGAAACACCATATATTTT.

The chain has TRBV4-1 and TRBJ2-7; D is perhaps TRBD2 (6 bases). V was pared by 0 bases and J by 3 bases, with 9 bases between. The CDR3 is 14 residues long. CDR1 and CDR2 (germline): MGHRA, YSYEKL. The CDR3 loop reads CASSQEGGDYEQYF. The CDR3 DNA follows: TGCGCCAGCAGCCAAGAAGGCGGGGACTACGAGCAGTACTTC.

The chain uses TRBV6-5 and TRBJ1-3; perhaps TRBD1 as D (6 bases). The CDR3 is 14 residues long. Trimming took 6 bases from V and 8 from J, leaving 17 bases between them. Germline assignment: CDR1 MNHEY and CDR2 SVGAGI. The CDR3 sequence: CASRAQGFRDTIYF. The CDR3 nucleotides are TGTGCCAGCAGGGCCCAGGGGTTCAGGGACACCATATATTTT.

This clone was observed a handful of times. The chain joins TRBV5-1 to TRBJ1-6; D might be TRBD1 (5 bases). Per germline, CDR1 SGHRS and CDR2 YFSETQ. There are 16 residues in the CDR3. Trimming stripped 1 base from V and 6 bases from J, with 14 bases between. The CDR3 nucleotides read TGCGCCAGCAGCTTGAGGCAGGACCAGGGTAATTCACCCCTCCACTTT. It is translated as CASSLRQDQGNSPLHF.

This clone was detected once. The chain carries TRBV9 and TRBJ1-3, with D possibly matching TRBD1 (6 bases). This CDR3 spans 16 amino acids. Germline V gene lookup returns CDR1 SGDLS and CDR2 YYNGEE. The germline V and J ends were trimmed by 2 bases and 1 base, with 13 bases remaining between them. This CDR3 is CASSVLSTGSGNTIYF. Written as DNA, the CDR3 is TGTGCCAGCAGCGTTTTGTCAACAGGGTCTGGAAACACCATATATTTT.

This chain connects TRBV9 to TRBJ2-5; 9 nucleotides agree with TRBD2. This CDR3 has 15 residues. V trimming: 0 bases; J trimming: 4 bases; junction bases outside the gene matches: 4. CDR1 SGDLS and CDR2 YYNGEE come from the germline V gene. This CDR3 reads CASSVGTSEAETQYF. In DNA, the CDR3 is TGTGCCAGCAGCGTAGGGACTAGCGAGGCAGAGACCCAGTACTTC.

V usage is TRBV4-1 and J usage is TRBJ2-7; tentative D call: TRBD1 (6 bases). In germline, CDR1 is MGHRA, CDR2 YSYEKL. The CDR3 contains 17 residues. V dropped 4 bases and J dropped 0 bases, with 19 bases sitting between them. CDR3 sequence (DNA): TGCGCCAGCAGCCGAGGATCGCGACAGGATATCTCCTACGAGCAGTACTTC. Protein product: CASSRGSRQDISYEQYF.

The V gene is TRBV27, the J gene TRBJ2-1; D uncertain. Germline V gene data show CDR1 as MNHEY and CDR2 as SMNVEV (reference sequence). The V end lost 3 bases, the J end lost 5 bases, and 8 bases lay between the germline ends. This CDR3 is 13 amino acids long. Written as DNA, the CDR3 is TGTGCCAGCAGTTTGCGGAGTCACAATGAGCAGTTCTTC. This codes for CASSLRSHNEQFF.

The rearrangement links TRBV7-9 to TRBJ1-1; weak D call: TRBD1 (6 bases). The V and J ends lost 5 bases and 1 base respectively, with 11 bases between them. The CDR3 length is 14 residues. Germline-derived CDR1 and CDR2 are SEHNR and FQNEAQ (reference sequence). The CDR3 DNA sequence: TGTGCCAGCAGCGATGACAGGAAGAACACTGAAGCTTTCTTT. This sequence encodes CASSDDRKNTEAFF.

The genes are TRBV7-3 and TRBJ2-3; TRBD2 agrees at 8 bases. Germline V gene data show CDR1 as SGHTA and CDR2 as FQGTGA. V was clipped by 5 bases and J by 0 bases; unmatched bases: 7. The CDR3 totals 16 residues. CDR3 in DNA: TGTGCCAGCAGCCACCCACTAGCGGAAAGCACAGATACGCAGTATTTT. Amino acid sequence: CASSHPLAESTDTQYF.

The V call is TRBV5-4, the J call TRBJ2-2; possible D gene TRBD1, 6 bases. The CDR3 covers 14 residues. Between the trimmed V and J ends, which lost 4 bases and 1 base, there was a span of 8 bases. Germline V lookup: CDR1 SGHNT, CDR2 YYREEE (reference sequence). CDR3 residues: CASSRTENTGELFF. For the CDR3, the DNA is TGTGCCAGCAGCAGGACAGAGAACACCGGGGAGCTGTTTTTT.

V gene TRBV20-1 combines with J gene TRBJ1-1; possibly TRBD1 for D (6 bases). The V gene's germline CDR1 is DFQATT and CDR2 SNEGSKA (reference sequence). The CDR3 sequence is 11 residues long. V dropped 6 bases and J dropped 1 base, with 6 bases sitting between them. The CDR3 DNA is TGCAGTGCAGGGGGGAACACTGAAGCTTTCTTT. Protein: CSAGGNTEAFF.

The chain links TRBV4-1 to TRBJ2-3; TRBD1 aligns across 9 bases. Germline CDR1 reads MGHRA; CDR2 reads YSYEKL. CDR3 size: 16 residues. The V gene end was trimmed by 0 bases and the J gene end by 2 bases; junction bases not matched to a gene: 3. CDR3 coding DNA: TGCGCCAGCAGCCAAGATTGGACAGGGGTCACAGATACGCAGTATTTT. Its translation: CASSQDWTGVTDTQYF.

The chain is built from TRBV7-3 and TRBJ1-1; D is unresolved. With 5 bases removed from V and 0 bases from J, the gap between germline ends came to 7 bases. This CDR3 has 13 amino acids. The germline CDR1 and CDR2 sequences are SGHTA and FQGTGA. CDR3 bases: TGTGCCAGCAGCCGGGAGGTGAACACTGAAGCTTTCTTT. Translated, it gives CASSREVNTEAFF.

This chain uses TRBV6-5 with TRBJ2-2, with 8 positions matching TRBD1. Germline assignment: CDR1 MNHEY and CDR2 SVGAGI. The CDR3 has 16 amino acids. J lost 3 bases, V lost 3 bases, and 6 bases had no gene match. The CDR3 sequence is CASSYWAGGDTGELFF. CDR3 in DNA: TGTGCCAGCAGTTATTGGGCAGGGGGCGACACCGGGGAGCTGTTTTTT.

The chain couples TRBV5-1 to TRBJ2-1; 12 bases map to TRBD2. The ends lost 1 base at V and 7 bases at J; junction bases unmatched: 3. The germline CDR1 and CDR2 sequences are SGHRS and YFSETQ. The CDR3 length is 15 residues. The CDR3 protein is CASSLRTSGTNEQFF. The DNA for the CDR3 is TGCGCCAGCAGCTTGAGGACTAGCGGGACTAATGAGCAGTTCTTC.

V gene TRBV7-9 combines with J gene TRBJ2-7; a weak D match, TRBD2 (6 bases). This CDR3 spans 16 amino acids. Germline values: CDR1 SEHNR, CDR2 FQNEAQ (reference sequence). V gave up 5 bases and J gave up 3 bases, with 20 bases separating them. In DNA form, the CDR3 reads TGTGCCAGCAGCCCCCTAGGGGCGGGAACTATCTACGAGCAGTACTTC. It translates to CASSPLGAGTIYEQYF. Full variable domain (outside the CDR3, taken from reference TRBV7-9 and TRBJ2-7): DTGVSQNPRHKITKRGQNVTFRCDPISEHNRLYWYRQTLGQGPEFLTYFQNEAQLEKSRLLSDRFSAERPKGSFSTLEIQRTEQGDSAMYLCASSPLGAGTIYEQYFGPGTRLTVT.